This is a list of T cell receptor beta chains from one sample in a study of cytomegalovirus exposure and HLA in healthy donors. Some clones are missing from TCRdb's copy, which holds only in-frame ones; the method was immunoSEQ multiplex PCR. The repertoire holds some 190,000 clones, with about four fifths as singletons. Sequenced input: PBMCs. The receptors stem from a man younger than 35 in good health and CMV-seronegative. Both conserved end residues are part of each CDR3. The D gene is left open where the match is weak. Size is omitted from some rows. Given values are once, few, many or a class for expanded clones.

size	V	D	J	CDR3	DNA
-	TRBV13	-	TRBJ2-3	CASTPDRTDTQYF	TGTGCCAGCACCCCCGACAGAACGGATACGCAGTATTTT
-	TRBV28	TRBD2	TRBJ2-7	CASSFPRTSIYEQYF	TGTGCCAGCAGTTTCCCCCGGACTAGCATTTACGAGCAGTACTTC
-	TRBV7-9	TRBD1	TRBJ2-2	CASSGTGRNTGELFF	TGTGCCAGCAGCGGGACAGGGAGGAACACCGGGGAGCTGTTTTTT
-	TRBV29-1	-	TRBJ2-6	CSVAESGANVLTF	TGCAGCGTTGCCGAGTCTGGGGCCAACGTCCTGACTTTC
-	TRBV19	-	TRBJ1-4	CASRRGTNEKLFF	TGTGCCAGTAGACGGGGGACTAATGAAAAACTGTTTTTT
-	TRBV2	-	TRBJ2-7	CASSELGASEQYF	TGTGCCAGCAGTGAACTGGGGGCAAGCGAGCAGTACTTC
once	TRBV11-2	TRBD2	TRBJ2-1	CASSLTSANEQFF	TGTGCCAGCAGCCTAACTAGCGCGAATGAGCAGTTCTTC
once	TRBV6-6	TRBD2	TRBJ2-5	CASSPGTSGGWETQYF	TGTGCCAGCAGTCCGGGGACTAGCGGGGGGTGGGAGACCCAGTACTTC
-	TRBV27	TRBD1	TRBJ2-7	CASSLTGAPYEQYF	TGTGCCAGCAGCTTGACAGGGGCTCCCTACGAGCAGTACTTC
-	TRBV7-3	TRBD2	TRBJ2-1	CASSPTAGAYNEQFF	TGTGCCAGCAGCCCGACAGCGGGAGCATACAATGAGCAGTTCTTC
-	TRBV7-9	TRBD2	TRBJ2-5	CASSSTSGQETQYF	TGTGCCAGCAGCTCGACTAGCGGACAAGAGACCCAGTACTTC
-	TRBV11-2	-	TRBJ2-1	CASSLSITGSNEQFF	TGTGCCAGCAGCCTAAGCATTACAGGGTCCAATGAGCAGTTCTTC